This passage covers 8 T cell receptor beta chains from one sample sequenced in a study of T cell responses to AZD1222 COVID-19 vaccine. TCRdb keeps only in-frame clones here, not all; method: immunoSEQ multiplex PCR. The top ten clones hold approximately 3.4% of a sample with around 130,000 clones, 93% of them seen once. This specimen consisted of peripheral blood, obtained on day 0 of AZD1222 vaccination. The source is an adult in good health.

The chain employs TRBV6-5 and TRBJ2-1; no firm D call. With 7 bases removed from V and 0 bases from J, the gap between germline ends came to 7 bases. Germline V gene lookup returns CDR1 MNHEY and CDR2 SVGAGI. The CDR3 is 13 residues long. CDR3 amino acids: CASTPSSYNEQFF. DNA of the CDR3: TGTGCCAGCACGCCTAGCTCCTACAATGAGCAGTTCTTC.

V and J are TRBV13 and TRBJ1-1, with 10 bases fitting TRBD1. V lost 5 bases to trimming and J lost 6 bases; unmatched junction nucleotides: 9. The germline V gene encodes CDR1 PRHDT and CDR2 FYEKMQ (reference sequence). The CDR3 totals 15 residues. CDR3 amino acids: CASSPRGQGTPEAFF. For the CDR3, the DNA is TGTGCCAGCAGCCCCCGGGGACAGGGGACCCCTGAAGCTTTCTTT.

CDR3 sequence (DNA): TGTGCCAGCAGTCCCTCTGCCGGCGGAGGGAACACCGGGGAGCTGTTTTTT. Translated, it gives CASSPSAGGGNTGELFF. V usage is TRBV6-6 and J usage is TRBJ2-2; TRBD2 is a possible D gene (5 bases). Trimming stripped 5 bases from V and 1 base from J, with 17 bases between. Germline assignment: CDR1 MNHNY and CDR2 SVGAGI (reference sequence). CDR3 size: 17 residues.

This rearrangement joins TRBV12-3 or TRBV12-4 to TRBJ1-3; D call uncertain. V was cut by 6 bases and J by 0 bases, with 6 bases left in between. The CDR3 has 13 amino acids. DNA for the CDR3: TGTGCCAGCAGAACTGTCTCTGGAAACACCATATATTTT. This encodes CASRTVSGNTIYF.

Written as DNA, the CDR3 is TGTGCCATCAGTCACCTACCGGGACTAGCGGGAGAGAGGGATACGCAGTATTTT. Translating gives CAISHLPGLAGERDTQYF. The chain carries TRBV10-3 and TRBJ2-3; 14 positions match TRBD2. Germline V lookup: CDR1 ENHRY, CDR2 SYGVKD. The CDR3 has 18 residues. V trimming: 5 bases; J trimming: 6 bases; junction bases outside the gene matches: 13.

V and J are TRBV5-1 and TRBJ2-7, with 8 positions matching TRBD2. The CDR3 covers 14 residues. Germline lookup yields CDR1 SGHRS and CDR2 YFSETQ. V was pared by 1 base and J by 3 bases, with 3 bases of the junction left unmatched. CDR3 in DNA: TGCGCCAGCAGCTTGACTAGCGGTGACTACGAGCAGTACTTC. As protein: CASSLTSGDYEQYF. Variable domain in full (rest from reference TRBV5-1 and TRBJ2-7): KAGVTQTPRYLIKTRGQQVTLSCSPISGHRSVSWYQQTPGQGLQFLFEYFSETQRNKGNFPGRFSGRQFSNSRSEMNVSTLELGDSALYLCASSLTSGDYEQYFGPGTRLTVT.

CDR3 region: CASSIVGGKGALYSNQPQHF. DNA for the CDR3: TGTGCCAGTAGTATAGTAGGCGGGAAAGGGGCTCTATATAGCAATCAGCCCCAGCATTTT. This chain connects TRBV19 to TRBJ1-5; D might be TRBD1 (5 bases). The CDR3 totals 20 residues. Germline V gene sequence: CDR1 LNHDA, CDR2 SQIVND (reference sequence). V was cut by 1 base and J by 0 bases, with 22 bases left in between.

The V call is TRBV18, the J call TRBJ1-1; D may be TRBD1 (6 bases). The CDR3 contains 16 residues. V lost 5 bases and J 0 bases, leaving 16 bases between the germline ends. Germline V lookup: CDR1 KGHSH, CDR2 LQKENI. The DNA for the CDR3 is TGTGCCAGCTCAGTTGTGGCAGGGGCCTTGAACACTGAAGCTTTCTTT. Its translation is CASSVVAGALNTEAFF.